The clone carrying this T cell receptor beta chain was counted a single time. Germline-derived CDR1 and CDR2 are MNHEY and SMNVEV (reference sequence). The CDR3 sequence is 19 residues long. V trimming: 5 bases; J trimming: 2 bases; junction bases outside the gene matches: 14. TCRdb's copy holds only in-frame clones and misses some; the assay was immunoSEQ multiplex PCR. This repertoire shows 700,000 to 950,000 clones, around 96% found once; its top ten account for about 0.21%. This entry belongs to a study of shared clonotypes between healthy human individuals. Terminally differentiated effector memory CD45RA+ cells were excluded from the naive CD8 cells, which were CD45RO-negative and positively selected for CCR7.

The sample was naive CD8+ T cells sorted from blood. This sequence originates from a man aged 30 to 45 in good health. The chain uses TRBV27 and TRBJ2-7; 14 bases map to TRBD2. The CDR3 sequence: CASSPHPGTSGSGTYEQYF. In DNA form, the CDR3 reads TGTGCCAGCAGTCCTCACCCCGGGACTAGCGGGAGTGGGACCTACGAGCAGTACTTC.